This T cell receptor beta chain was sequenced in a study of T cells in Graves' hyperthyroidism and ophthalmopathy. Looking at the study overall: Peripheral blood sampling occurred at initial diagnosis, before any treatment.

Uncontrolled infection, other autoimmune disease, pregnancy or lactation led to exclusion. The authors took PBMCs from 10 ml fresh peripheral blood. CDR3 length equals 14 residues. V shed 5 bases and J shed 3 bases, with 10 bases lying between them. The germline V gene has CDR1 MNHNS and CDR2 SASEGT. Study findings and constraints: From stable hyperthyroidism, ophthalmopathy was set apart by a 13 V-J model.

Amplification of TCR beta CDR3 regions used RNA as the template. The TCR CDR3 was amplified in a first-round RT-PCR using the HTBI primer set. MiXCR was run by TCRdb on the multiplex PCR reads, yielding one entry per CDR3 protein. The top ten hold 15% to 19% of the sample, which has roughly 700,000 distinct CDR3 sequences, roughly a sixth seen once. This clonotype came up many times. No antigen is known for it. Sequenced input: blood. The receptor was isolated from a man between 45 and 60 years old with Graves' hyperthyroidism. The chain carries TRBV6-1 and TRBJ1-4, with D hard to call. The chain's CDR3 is CASSSGRSNEKLFF. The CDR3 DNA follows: TGTGCCAGCAGTTCCGGACGGTCTAATGAAAAACTGTTTTTT.